This T cell receptor beta chain was recovered during a study of T cells in Graves' hyperthyroidism and ophthalmopathy. Researchers amplified the TCR beta CDR3 regions from RNA transcripts. With the HTBI primer set, the TCR CDR3 went through a first round of RT-PCR. MiXCR was run by TCRdb on the multiplex PCR reads, yielding one entry per CDR3 protein. The data hold 550,000 to 600,000 distinct CDR3 sequences, with 16% observed a single time. Germline V gene lookup returns CDR1 MNHNS and CDR2 SASEGT. V was clipped by 5 bases and J by 5 bases; unmatched bases: 10. This CDR3 has 16 amino acids. This clonotype appeared a few times.

The source material was blood. The V and J genes are TRBV6-1 and TRBJ2-5, with 11 bases identical to TRBD2. This TCR derives from a woman between 18 and 29 years old with Graves' hyperthyroidism. The DNA of the CDR3 is TGTGCCAGCAGTTACGGGGCTAGCGGGGGGAGGGAGACCCAGTACTTC. Translation: CASSYGASGGRETQYF.